This entry concerns a single T cell receptor beta chain. The germline V gene has CDR1 SGHTA and CDR2 FQGNSA. With 1 base removed from V and 9 bases from J, the gap between germline ends came to 10 bases. The CDR3 consists of 13 residues. In the authors' methods: Researchers report that nucleated cell counts were estimated from reference gene primer amplification. The protocol was immunoSEQ multiplex PCR, while the TCRdb copy is restricted to in-frame clones and leaves out a portion. The DNA was the basis for D and trimming; V, J and clone size are from that table. The sample carries 170,000 or so clones, 80% to 90% recorded once. These data come from a study of blood T cell repertoires in COVID-19. Overall study context: Spain, Italy and the United States supplied samples that represented acute and convalescent COVID-19. PBMCs, B-cell-depleted T cells, or T cells were the source of the cDNA or gDNA that made up the material.

The rearrangement joins TRBV7-2 to TRBJ2-1; possibly TRBD2 for D (5 bases). What was sequenced was peripheral blood. The TCR sequence derives from a man aged 45 to 65 with active or convalescent COVID-19. The DNA for the CDR3 is TGTGCCAGCAGCTTAGTGTGGGAGAGTGAGCAGTTCTTC. This codes for CASSLVWESEQFF. Using reference TRBV7-2 and TRBJ2-1 for the parts outside the CDR3, the full variable domain is GAGVSQSPSNKVTEKGKDVELRCDPISGHTALYWYRQSLGQGLEFLIYFQGNSAPDKSGLPSDRFSAERTGGSVSTLTIQRTQQEDSAVYLCASSLVWESEQFFGPGTRLTVL.